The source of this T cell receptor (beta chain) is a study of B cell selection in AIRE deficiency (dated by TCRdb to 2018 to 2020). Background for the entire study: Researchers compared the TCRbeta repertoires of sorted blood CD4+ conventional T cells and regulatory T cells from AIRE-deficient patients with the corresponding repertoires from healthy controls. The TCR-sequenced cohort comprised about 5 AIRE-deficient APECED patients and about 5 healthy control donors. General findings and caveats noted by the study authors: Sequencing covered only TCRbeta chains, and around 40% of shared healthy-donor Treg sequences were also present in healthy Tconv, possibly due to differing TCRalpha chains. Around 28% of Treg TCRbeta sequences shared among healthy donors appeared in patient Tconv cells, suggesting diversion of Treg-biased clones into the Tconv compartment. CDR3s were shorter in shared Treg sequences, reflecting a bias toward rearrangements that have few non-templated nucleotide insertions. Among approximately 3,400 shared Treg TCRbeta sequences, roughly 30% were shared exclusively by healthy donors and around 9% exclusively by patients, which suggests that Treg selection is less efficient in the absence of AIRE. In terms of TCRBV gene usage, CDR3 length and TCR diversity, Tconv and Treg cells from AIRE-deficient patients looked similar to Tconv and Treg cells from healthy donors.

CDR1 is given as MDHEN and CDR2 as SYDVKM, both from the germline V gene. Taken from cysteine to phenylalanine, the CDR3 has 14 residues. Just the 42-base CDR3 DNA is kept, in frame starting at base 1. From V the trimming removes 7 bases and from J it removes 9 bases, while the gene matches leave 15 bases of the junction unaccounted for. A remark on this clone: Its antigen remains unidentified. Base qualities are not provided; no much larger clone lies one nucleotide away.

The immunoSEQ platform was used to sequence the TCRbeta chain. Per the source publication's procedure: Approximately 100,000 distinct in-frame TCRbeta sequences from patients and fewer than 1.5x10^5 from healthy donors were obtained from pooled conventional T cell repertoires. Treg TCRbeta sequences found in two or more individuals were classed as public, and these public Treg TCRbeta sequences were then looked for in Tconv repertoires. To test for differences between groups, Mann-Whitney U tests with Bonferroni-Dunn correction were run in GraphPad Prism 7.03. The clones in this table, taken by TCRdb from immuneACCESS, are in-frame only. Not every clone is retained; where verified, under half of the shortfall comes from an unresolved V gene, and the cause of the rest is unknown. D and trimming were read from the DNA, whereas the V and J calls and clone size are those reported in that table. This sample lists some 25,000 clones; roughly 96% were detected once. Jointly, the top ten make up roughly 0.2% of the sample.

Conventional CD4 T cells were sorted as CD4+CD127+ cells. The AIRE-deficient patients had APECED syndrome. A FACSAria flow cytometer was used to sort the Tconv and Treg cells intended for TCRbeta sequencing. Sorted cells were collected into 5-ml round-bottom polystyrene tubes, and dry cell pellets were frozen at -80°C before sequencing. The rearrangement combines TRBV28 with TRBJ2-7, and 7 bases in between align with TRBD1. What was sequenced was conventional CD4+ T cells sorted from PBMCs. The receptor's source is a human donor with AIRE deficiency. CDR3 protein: CASTPTGSRWGQYF. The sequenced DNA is TGTGCCAGCACACCGACAGGGTCCCGTTGGGGGCAGTACTTC.